The clone carrying this TCR beta chain was observed once. This record belongs to a study of blood T cell repertoires in COVID-19. Across the whole study: Some COVID-19 samples were acute and others convalescent; all came from the United States, Italy and Spain. PBMCs, B-cell-depleted T cells, or T cells were the source of the cDNA or gDNA that made up the material.

This CDR3 comprises 16 residues. The germline V gene encodes CDR1 MNHNS and CDR2 SASEGT. Trimming cost V 2 bases and J 2 bases, with 13 bases left between them. Authors' analysis steps: Cell counts per sample came from amplifying reference gene primers. Repertoires were generated with immunoSEQ multiplex PCR, while TCRdb's copy carries only in-frame clones and drops some. For V, J and clone size, that table is used; D and trimming come from the DNA. In the table there are 50,000 to 65,000 clones, approximately 85% of which are singletons. This receptor was identified in a man in his forties or fifties with active COVID-19. The chain recombines TRBV6-1 with TRBJ1-5; D unresolved. The sequencing sample was made of peripheral blood. The CDR3 DNA reads as TGTGCCAGCAGTGAATCTAGGAGCCGGGGCAATCAGCCCCAGCATTTT. Translation gives CASSESRSRGNQPQHF.